This entry describes one TCR beta chain. Its antigen is not known. CDR3 length equals 15 residues. The germline V gene encodes CDR1 KGHSH and CDR2 LQKENI. Trimming stripped 2 bases from V and 2 bases from J, with 10 bases between. The source of the sample is a study of Ad26.COV2.S vaccination and SARS-CoV-2 variants. Study-level findings and limits: Spike-specific TCR breadth ran higher among vaccine recipients than placebo recipients. Responses of T cells in total may have been underestimated by the TCR breadth and depth analyses. Recipients of either vaccine or placebo displayed similar breadth of non-spike TCRs. Reported post-vaccination CD8+ and CD4+ T cell responses to spike showed substantial breadth.

The method was immunoSEQ multiplex PCR; TCRdb's version includes in-frame clones alone and lacks a portion of them. The repertoire includes 300,000 to 450,000 clones, about 90% of them detected once, and under 4% sits in the top ten. This receptor was taken from a human donor who had recovered from COVID-19. The sequences come from peripheral blood, collected after recovery from COVID-19. This chain joins TRBV18 and TRBJ1-5; weak D call: TRBD1 (5 bases). CDR3 sequence reads: CASSPGGSGNQPQHF. Written as DNA, the CDR3 is TGTGCCAGCTCACCAGGGGGGAGCGGCAATCAGCCCCAGCATTTT.